This is a list of T cell receptor beta chains from one sample in a study of blood T cells in healthy people across ages. TCRdb independently ran MiXCR on the 5' RACE reads; one entry per CDR3 protein. The table records 550,000 to 650,000 distinct CDR3 sequences, 25% to 30% of them present only once. Material for sequencing was blood. The receptors were gathered from a woman aged 80 or over in good health. Both conserved end residues are part of each CDR3. A D gene is named only where the DNA matches it firmly. The size entry is marked missing in some rows and otherwise reads once, few, many or a size class.

D gene: TRBD1; clone size: many; J gene: TRBJ2-5; V gene: TRBV12-3/TRBV12-4; CDR3 protein: CASSPRGRGMVEQYF; CDR3 DNA: TGTGCCAGCAGTCCCCGGGGCAGGGGGATGGTTGAGCAGTACTTC
D gene: TRBD1; clone size: NA; J gene: TRBJ1-2; V gene: TRBV24-1; CDR3 protein: CATSDDRAYGYTF; CDR3 DNA: TGTGCCACCAGTGATGACAGGGCCTATGGCTACACCTTC
D gene: NA; clone size: many; J gene: TRBJ1-6; V gene: TRBV12-3/TRBV12-4; CDR3 protein: CASGQGQYNSPLHF; CDR3 DNA: TGTGCCAGCGGACAAGGACAGTATAATTCACCCCTCCACTTT
D gene: NA; clone size: NA; J gene: TRBJ2-3; V gene: TRBV12-3/TRBV12-4; CDR3 protein: CASSLESRLGGTDMQYF; CDR3 DNA: TGTGCCAGCAGTTTAGAATCAAGGTTGGGAGGAACAGATATGCAGTATTTT
D gene: NA; clone size: many; J gene: TRBJ2-5; V gene: TRBV20-1; CDR3 protein: CSASGETQYF; CDR3 DNA: TGCAGTGCTAGCGGGGAGACCCAGTACTTC
D gene: TRBD1; clone size: many; J gene: TRBJ2-4; V gene: TRBV5-4; CDR3 protein: CASSLGGQGERQKNIQYF; CDR3 DNA: TGTGCCAGCAGCTTGGGGGGACAGGGAGAGCGTCAGAAAAACATTCAGTACTTC
D gene: NA; clone size: many; J gene: TRBJ1-5; V gene: TRBV25-1; CDR3 protein: CATWTVDSNQPQHF; CDR3 DNA: TGTGCCACCTGGACAGTAGATAGCAATCAGCCCCAGCATTTT
D gene: NA; clone size: few; J gene: TRBJ1-4; V gene: TRBV3-1; CDR3 protein: CASSRRLAATNEKLFF; CDR3 DNA: TGTGCCAGCAGCCGTCGTCTGGCTGCAACTAATGAAAAACTGTTTTTT
D gene: TRBD2; clone size: many; J gene: TRBJ2-1; V gene: TRBV4-1; CDR3 protein: CASSQETLAGVGEQFF; CDR3 DNA: TGCGCCAGCAGCCAAGAAACACTAGCGGGGGTAGGGGAGCAGTTCTTC
D gene: NA; clone size: many; J gene: TRBJ2-3; V gene: TRBV7-6; CDR3 protein: CASSRSAGDTQYF; CDR3 DNA: TGTGCCAGCAGCCGTAGCGCGGGGGATACGCAGTATTTT
D gene: NA; clone size: many; J gene: TRBJ2-5; V gene: TRBV4-3; CDR3 protein: CASSLFGGAEETQYF; CDR3 DNA: TGCGCCAGCAGCCTATTTGGGGGGGCCGAAGAGACCCAGTACTTC
D gene: NA; clone size: NA; J gene: TRBJ1-1; V gene: TRBV24-1; CDR3 protein: CATSFGEWAEAFF; CDR3 DNA: TGTGCCACCTCCTTCGGGGAGTGGGCTGAAGCTTTCTTT
D gene: TRBD1; clone size: few; J gene: TRBJ1-6; V gene: TRBV28; CDR3 protein: CASSLPTGGKSPLHF; CDR3 DNA: TGTGCCAGCAGTCTACCGACAGGGGGGAAATCACCCCTCCACTTT
D gene: NA; clone size: few; J gene: TRBJ2-4; V gene: TRBV7-2; CDR3 protein: CAGSPKTGWHIQYF; CDR3 DNA: TGTGCCGGCAGTCCAAAAACAGGGTGGCACATTCAGTACTTC
D gene: NA; clone size: many; J gene: TRBJ2-7; V gene: TRBV4-2; CDR3 protein: CASSPRRGAYEQYF; CDR3 DNA: TGTGCCAGCAGCCCTCGGCGCGGGGCCTACGAGCAGTACTTC
D gene: TRBD1; clone size: many; J gene: TRBJ2-5; V gene: TRBV20-1; CDR3 protein: CSARDPQTGLGETQYF; CDR3 DNA: TGCAGTGCTAGAGATCCTCAGACAGGGTTGGGGGAGACCCAGTACTTC
D gene: TRBD2; clone size: many; J gene: TRBJ2-1; V gene: TRBV7-9; CDR3 protein: CASTITGASGGNEQFF; CDR3 DNA: TGTGCCAGCACTATTACTGGGGCTAGCGGGGGAAATGAGCAGTTCTTC
D gene: NA; clone size: many; J gene: TRBJ2-1; V gene: TRBV7-9; CDR3 protein: CASSSFAQGGYNEQFF; CDR3 DNA: TGTGCCAGCAGCTCTTTTGCGCAGGGCGGTTACAATGAGCAGTTCTTC
D gene: NA; clone size: many; J gene: TRBJ2-3; V gene: TRBV3-1; CDR3 protein: CASSQGETLLDTQYF; CDR3 DNA: TGTGCCAGCAGCCAAGGAGAGACCCTACTCGATACGCAGTATTTT
D gene: TRBD1; clone size: NA; J gene: TRBJ1-2; V gene: TRBV6-5; CDR3 protein: CVSSVLGTGIGYTF; CDR3 DNA: TGTGTCAGCAGTGTCCTTGGGACAGGGATAGGCTACACCTTC
D gene: NA; clone size: few; J gene: TRBJ2-2; V gene: TRBV27; CDR3 protein: CASSFSGGTGELFF; CDR3 DNA: TGTGCCAGCAGTTTTAGCGGAGGCACCGGGGAGCTGTTTTTT
D gene: TRBD1; clone size: many; J gene: TRBJ1-1; V gene: TRBV27; CDR3 protein: CASGRQGRTEAFF; CDR3 DNA: TGTGCCAGCGGGCGACAGGGTCGTACTGAAGCTTTCTTT
D gene: NA; clone size: many; J gene: TRBJ2-1; V gene: TRBV7-2; CDR3 protein: CASRSAGGRSYNEQFF; CDR3 DNA: TGTGCCAGCAGATCAGCCGGGGGCCGTTCCTACAATGAGCAGTTCTTC
D gene: NA; clone size: many; J gene: TRBJ2-7; V gene: TRBV27; CDR3 protein: CASSPAGWAEQYF; CDR3 DNA: TGTGCCAGCAGTCCCGCAGGGTGGGCCGAGCAGTACTTC
D gene: NA; clone size: many; J gene: TRBJ2-5; V gene: TRBV5-1; CDR3 protein: CASSRRDGKETQYF; CDR3 DNA: TGCGCCAGCAGCCGACGGGACGGTAAAGAGACCCAGTACTTC
D gene: TRBD1; clone size: many; J gene: TRBJ2-1; V gene: TRBV7-2; CDR3 protein: CASSPEWDSVFF; CDR3 DNA: TGTGCCAGCAGCCCCGAGTGGGACAGCGTGTTCTTC
D gene: NA; clone size: few; J gene: TRBJ2-2; V gene: TRBV10-3; CDR3 protein: CAIPGQTNTGELFF; CDR3 DNA: TGTGCCATCCCGGGACAAACGAACACCGGGGAGCTGTTTTTT
D gene: NA; clone size: few; J gene: TRBJ1-1; V gene: TRBV30; CDR3 protein: CAWSVSAEAFF; CDR3 DNA: TGTGCCTGGAGTGTATCAGCTGAAGCTTTCTTT
D gene: TRBD2; clone size: many; J gene: TRBJ2-3; V gene: TRBV3-1; CDR3 protein: CASSQLRPGGLTDTQYF; CDR3 DNA: TGTGCCAGCAGCCAACTGAGACCGGGGGGGCTCACAGATACGCAGTATTTT
D gene: TRBD1; clone size: NA; J gene: TRBJ1-1; V gene: TRBV30; CDR3 protein: CAWSPRDSKMNTEAFF; CDR3 DNA: TGTGCCTGGAGTCCTAGGGACAGCAAGATGAACACTGAAGCTTTCTTT
D gene: TRBD2; clone size: NA; J gene: TRBJ2-1; V gene: TRBV20-1; CDR3 protein: CSALAVAGDPYNEQFF; CDR3 DNA: TGCAGTGCTCTTGCTGTAGCGGGAGATCCCTACAATGAGCAGTTCTTC
D gene: NA; clone size: NA; J gene: TRBJ1-2; V gene: TRBV4-2; CDR3 protein: CASSREPGRGDYGYTF; CDR3 DNA: TGTGCCAGCAGCCGGGAACCGGGAAGAGGGGACTATGGCTACACCTTC
D gene: NA; clone size: NA; J gene: TRBJ2-5; V gene: TRBV7-9; CDR3 protein: CASSLAPGETQYF; CDR3 DNA: TGTGCCAGCAGCTTAGCCCCCGGAGAGACCCAGTACTTC
D gene: NA; clone size: many; J gene: TRBJ2-7; V gene: TRBV7-2; CDR3 protein: CASSLLVVSYEQYF; CDR3 DNA: TGTGCCAGCAGCTTATTGGTGGTCTCCTACGAGCAGTACTTC
D gene: TRBD1; clone size: NA; J gene: TRBJ2-7; V gene: TRBV20-1; CDR3 protein: CSTRARARGYEQYF; CDR3 DNA: TGCAGTACTAGAGCTAGGGCCAGGGGGTACGAGCAGTACTTC
D gene: TRBD2; clone size: few; J gene: TRBJ2-1; V gene: TRBV11-2; CDR3 protein: CASSTTSGGPNEQFF; CDR3 DNA: TGTGCCAGCAGCACGACTAGCGGGGGGCCCAATGAGCAGTTCTTC
D gene: NA; clone size: NA; J gene: TRBJ2-4; V gene: TRBV20-1; CDR3 protein: CSAIAGANIQYF; CDR3 DNA: TGCAGTGCAATTGCAGGGGCGAACATTCAGTACTTC
D gene: NA; clone size: NA; J gene: TRBJ1-4; V gene: TRBV28; CDR3 protein: CASSLPGFTNEKLFF; CDR3 DNA: TGTGCCAGCAGCCTACCGGGATTCACTAATGAAAAACTGTTTTTT
D gene: NA; clone size: many; J gene: TRBJ2-1; V gene: TRBV7-9; CDR3 protein: CASSPDLFSYNEQFF; CDR3 DNA: TGTGCCAGCAGCCCCGACTTGTTCTCCTACAATGAGCAGTTCTTC
D gene: NA; clone size: NA; J gene: TRBJ2-1; V gene: TRBV30; CDR3 protein: CAWKLDSYEQFF; CDR3 DNA: TGTGCCTGGAAATTGGACTCCTACGAGCAGTTCTTC
D gene: NA; clone size: NA; J gene: TRBJ2-4; V gene: TRBV29-1; CDR3 protein: CSVEDKVRIQYF; CDR3 DNA: TGCAGCGTTGAAGATAAGGTCAGGATTCAGTACTTC
D gene: NA; clone size: few; J gene: TRBJ2-1; V gene: TRBV5-6; CDR3 protein: CASRNRLVGAGEQFF; CDR3 DNA: TGTGCCAGCAGAAACCGGCTAGTCGGGGCCGGTGAGCAGTTCTTC
D gene: NA; clone size: NA; J gene: TRBJ2-3; V gene: TRBV27; CDR3 protein: CASSLVGGATDTQYF; CDR3 DNA: TGTGCCAGCAGTTTAGTGGGGGGGGCCACAGATACGCAGTATTTT
D gene: NA; clone size: many; J gene: TRBJ1-2; V gene: TRBV7-9; CDR3 protein: CASRGDSFNYGYTF; CDR3 DNA: TGTGCCAGCAGAGGAGACAGTTTTAACTATGGCTACACCTTC
D gene: TRBD1; clone size: few; J gene: TRBJ1-2; V gene: TRBV2; CDR3 protein: CASSETGGIYGYTF; CDR3 DNA: TGTGCCAGCAGTGAGACAGGGGGCATCTATGGCTACACCTTC
D gene: NA; clone size: many; J gene: TRBJ2-5; V gene: TRBV5-6; CDR3 protein: CASSLRSGIQTQYF; CDR3 DNA: TGTGCCAGCAGCTTACGGTCAGGGATACAGACCCAGTACTTC
D gene: NA; clone size: many; J gene: TRBJ1-1; V gene: TRBV9; CDR3 protein: CASSIVTNTEAFF; CDR3 DNA: TGTGCCAGCAGTATTGTGACCAACACTGAAGCTTTCTTT
D gene: NA; clone size: few; J gene: TRBJ1-2; V gene: TRBV5-1; CDR3 protein: CASSLLGENGGYTF; CDR3 DNA: TGCGCCAGCAGCTTGCTCGGGGAGAACGGTGGCTACACCTTC
D gene: NA; clone size: NA; J gene: TRBJ2-1; V gene: TRBV7-6; CDR3 protein: CASSLQQGSYNERFF; CDR3 DNA: TGTGCCAGCAGCTTACAACAGGGCTCCTACAATGAGCGGTTCTTC
D gene: NA; clone size: few; J gene: TRBJ2-3; V gene: TRBV30; CDR3 protein: CARGTDTQYF; CDR3 DNA: TGTGCCCGGGGCACAGATACGCAGTATTTT
D gene: NA; clone size: many; J gene: TRBJ1-1; V gene: TRBV6-1; CDR3 protein: CASSESGTAREAFF; CDR3 DNA: TGTGCCAGCAGTGAAAGTGGAACAGCCCGCGAAGCTTTCTTT
D gene: NA; clone size: many; J gene: TRBJ2-1; V gene: TRBV3-1; CDR3 protein: CASSPLDSSVNEQFF; CDR3 DNA: TGTGCCAGCAGCCCCCTGGACAGTTCGGTCAATGAGCAGTTCTTC
D gene: TRBD2; clone size: NA; J gene: TRBJ2-7; V gene: TRBV7-2; CDR3 protein: CASSLGLAGDYEQYF; CDR3 DNA: TGTGCCAGCAGCTTAGGACTAGCGGGAGACTACGAGCAGTACTTC
D gene: NA; clone size: many; J gene: TRBJ2-5; V gene: TRBV14; CDR3 protein: CASSHGGRGTQETQYF; CDR3 DNA: TGTGCCAGCAGCCATGGGGGCAGGGGAACGCAAGAGACCCAGTACTTC
D gene: TRBD1; clone size: NA; J gene: TRBJ1-2; V gene: TRBV7-2; CDR3 protein: CASSSGGDLWSFYGYTF; CDR3 DNA: TGTGCCAGCAGCTCAGGGGGCGATCTATGGAGTTTTTATGGCTACACCTTC
D gene: TRBD2; clone size: NA; J gene: TRBJ2-3; V gene: TRBV28; CDR3 protein: CASSLNGGAVDTQYF; CDR3 DNA: TGTGCCAGCAGTTTAAACGGGGGGGCCGTGGATACGCAGTATTTT